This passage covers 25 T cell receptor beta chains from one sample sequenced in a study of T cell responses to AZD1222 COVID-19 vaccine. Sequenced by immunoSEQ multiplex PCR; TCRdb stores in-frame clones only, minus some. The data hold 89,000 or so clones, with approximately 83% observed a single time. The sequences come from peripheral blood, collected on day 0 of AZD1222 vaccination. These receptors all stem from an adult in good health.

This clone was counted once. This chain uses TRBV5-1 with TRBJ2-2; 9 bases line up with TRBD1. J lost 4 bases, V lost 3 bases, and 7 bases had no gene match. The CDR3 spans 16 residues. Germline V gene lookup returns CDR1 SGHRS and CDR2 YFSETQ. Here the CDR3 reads CASSSYRGRTTGELFF. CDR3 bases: TGCGCCAGCAGCTCTTACAGGGGGCGGACCACCGGGGAGCTGTTTTTT.

The CDR3 coding sequence is TGTGCCAGCAGCGCTGCCCAGGGGGGCTACGAGCAGTACTTC. As protein: CASSAAQGGYEQYF. V and J are TRBV7-2 and TRBJ2-7; perhaps TRBD1 as D (7 bases). The CDR3 totals 14 residues. The germline gives CDR1 SGHTA, CDR2 FQGNSA. The germline V and J ends were trimmed by 5 bases and 3 bases, with 14 bases remaining between them.

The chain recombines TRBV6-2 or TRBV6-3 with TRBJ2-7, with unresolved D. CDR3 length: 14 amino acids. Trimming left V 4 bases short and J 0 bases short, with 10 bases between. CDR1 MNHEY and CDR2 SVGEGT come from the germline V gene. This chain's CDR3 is CASSLGLRSYEQYF. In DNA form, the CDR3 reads TGTGCCAGCAGTTTAGGTTTACGCTCCTACGAGCAGTACTTC.

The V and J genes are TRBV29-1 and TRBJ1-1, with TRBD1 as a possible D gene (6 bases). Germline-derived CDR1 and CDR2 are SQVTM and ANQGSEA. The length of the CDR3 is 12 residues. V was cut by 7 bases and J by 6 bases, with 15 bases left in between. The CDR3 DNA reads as TGCAGCGGCCGACAGGCTGTCTCTGAAGCTTTCTTT. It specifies CSGRQAVSEAFF.

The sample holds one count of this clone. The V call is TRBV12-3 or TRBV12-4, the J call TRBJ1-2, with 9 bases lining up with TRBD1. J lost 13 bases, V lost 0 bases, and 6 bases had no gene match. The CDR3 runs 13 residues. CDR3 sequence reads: CASSLADRGASTF. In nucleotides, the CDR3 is TGTGCCAGCAGTTTAGCCGACAGGGGGGCCTCCACCTTC.

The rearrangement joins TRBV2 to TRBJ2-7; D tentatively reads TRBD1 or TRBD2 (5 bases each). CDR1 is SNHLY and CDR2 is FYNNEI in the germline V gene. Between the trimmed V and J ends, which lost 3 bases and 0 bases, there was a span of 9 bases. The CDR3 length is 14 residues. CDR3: CASSDGDLSYEQYF. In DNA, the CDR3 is TGTGCCAGCAGTGATGGGGACCTCTCCTACGAGCAGTACTTC.

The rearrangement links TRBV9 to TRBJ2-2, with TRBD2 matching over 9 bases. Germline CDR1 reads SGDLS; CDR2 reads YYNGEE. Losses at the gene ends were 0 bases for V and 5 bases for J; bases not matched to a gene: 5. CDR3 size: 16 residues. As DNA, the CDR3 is TGTGCCAGCAGCGTAGGTTCTAGCGGGGTAACCGGGGAGCTGTTTTTT. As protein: CASSVGSSGVTGELFF. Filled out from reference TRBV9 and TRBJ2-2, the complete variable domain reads DSGVTQTPKHLITATGQRVTLRCSPRSGDLSVYWYQQSLDQGLQFLIQYYNGEERAKGNILERFSAQQFPDLHSELNLSSLELGDSALYFCASSVGSSGVTGELFFGEGSRLTVL.

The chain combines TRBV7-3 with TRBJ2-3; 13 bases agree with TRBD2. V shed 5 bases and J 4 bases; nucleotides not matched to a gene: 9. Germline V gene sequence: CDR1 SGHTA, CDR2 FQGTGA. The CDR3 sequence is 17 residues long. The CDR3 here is CASSTRTSGRPADTQYF. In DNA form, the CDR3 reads TGTGCCAGCAGCACCCGGACTAGCGGGAGACCGGCAGATACGCAGTATTTT.

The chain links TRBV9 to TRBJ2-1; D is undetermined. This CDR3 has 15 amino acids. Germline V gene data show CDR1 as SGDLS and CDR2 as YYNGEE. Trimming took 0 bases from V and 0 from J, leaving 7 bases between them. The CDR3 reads CASSVVGDSYNEQFF. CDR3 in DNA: TGTGCCAGCAGCGTAGTTGGCGACTCCTACAATGAGCAGTTCTTC.

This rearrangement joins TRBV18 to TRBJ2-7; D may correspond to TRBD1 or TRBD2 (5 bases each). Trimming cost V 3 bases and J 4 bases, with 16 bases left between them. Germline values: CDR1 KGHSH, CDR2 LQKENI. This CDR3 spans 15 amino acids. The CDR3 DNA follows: TGTGCCAGCTCACCTGCCAGTGGGGGTACATACGAGCAGTACTTC. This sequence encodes CASSPASGGTYEQYF.

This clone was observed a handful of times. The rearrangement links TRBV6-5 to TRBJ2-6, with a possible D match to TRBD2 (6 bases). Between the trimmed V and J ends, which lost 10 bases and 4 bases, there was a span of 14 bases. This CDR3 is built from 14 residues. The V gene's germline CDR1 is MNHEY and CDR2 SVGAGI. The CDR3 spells CATRRDGGANVLTF. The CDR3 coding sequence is TGTGCCACCAGGAGGGATGGCGGGGCCAACGTCCTGACTTTC.

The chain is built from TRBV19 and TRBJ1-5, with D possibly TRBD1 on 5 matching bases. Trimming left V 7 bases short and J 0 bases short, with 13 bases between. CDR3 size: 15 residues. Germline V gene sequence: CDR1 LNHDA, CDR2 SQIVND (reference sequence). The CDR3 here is CASIGGLYSNQPQHF. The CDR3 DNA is TGTGCCAGTATCGGGGGGTTGTATAGCAATCAGCCCCAGCATTTT.

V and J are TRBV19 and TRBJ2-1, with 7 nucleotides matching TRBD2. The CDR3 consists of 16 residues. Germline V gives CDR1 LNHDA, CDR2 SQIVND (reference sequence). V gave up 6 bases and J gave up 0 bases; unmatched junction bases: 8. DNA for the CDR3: TGTGCCAGTAGGGAGAGGGACTACGGCTCCTACAATGAGCAGTTCTTC. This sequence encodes CASRERDYGSYNEQFF.

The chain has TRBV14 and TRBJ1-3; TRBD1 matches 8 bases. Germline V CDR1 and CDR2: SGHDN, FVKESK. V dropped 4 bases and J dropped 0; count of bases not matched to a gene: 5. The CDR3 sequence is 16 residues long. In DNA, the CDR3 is TGTGCCAGCAGCCCCGGACAGGGAATCTCTGGAAACACCATATATTTT. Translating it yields CASSPGQGISGNTIYF.

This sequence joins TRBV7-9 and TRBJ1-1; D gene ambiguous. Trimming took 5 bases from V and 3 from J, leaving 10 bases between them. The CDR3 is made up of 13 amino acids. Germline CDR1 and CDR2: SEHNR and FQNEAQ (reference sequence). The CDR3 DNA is TGTGCCAGCAGCACCTCGAGGGACACTGAAGCTTTCTTT. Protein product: CASSTSRDTEAFF.

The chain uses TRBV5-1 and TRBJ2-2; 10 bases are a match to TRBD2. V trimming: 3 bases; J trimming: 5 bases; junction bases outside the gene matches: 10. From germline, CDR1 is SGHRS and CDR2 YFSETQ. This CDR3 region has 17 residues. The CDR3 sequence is CASSWTGLASRTGELFF. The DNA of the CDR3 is TGCGCCAGCAGCTGGACGGGACTAGCGAGTAGGACCGGGGAGCTGTTTTTT. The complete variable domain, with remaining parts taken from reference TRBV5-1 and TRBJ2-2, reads KAGVTQTPRYLIKTRGQQVTLSCSPISGHRSVSWYQQTPGQGLQFLFEYFSETQRNKGNFPGRFSGRQFSNSRSEMNVSTLELGDSALYLCASSWTGLASRTGELFFGEGSRLTVL.

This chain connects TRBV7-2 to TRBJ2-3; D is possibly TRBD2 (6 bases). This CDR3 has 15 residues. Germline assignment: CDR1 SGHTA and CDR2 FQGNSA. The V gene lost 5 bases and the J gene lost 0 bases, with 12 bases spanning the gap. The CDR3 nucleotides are TGTGCCAGCAGCCGTAGCGGAGAAAGCACAGATACGCAGTATTTT. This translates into CASSRSGESTDTQYF.

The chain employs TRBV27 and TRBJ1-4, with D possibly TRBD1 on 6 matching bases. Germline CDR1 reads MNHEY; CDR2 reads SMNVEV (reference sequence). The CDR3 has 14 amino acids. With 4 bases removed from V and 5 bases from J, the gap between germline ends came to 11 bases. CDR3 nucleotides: TGTGCCAGCAGTTCCTGGGGGCCCAATGAAAAACTGTTTTTT. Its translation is CASSSWGPNEKLFF.

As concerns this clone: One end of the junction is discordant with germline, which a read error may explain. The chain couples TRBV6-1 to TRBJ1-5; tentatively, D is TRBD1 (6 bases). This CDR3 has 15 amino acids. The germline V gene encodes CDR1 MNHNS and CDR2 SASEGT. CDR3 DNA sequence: TGTGCCAGCTGTGACAGGTTTTATAGCAATCAGCCCCAGCATTTT. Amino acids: CASCDRFYSNQPQHF.

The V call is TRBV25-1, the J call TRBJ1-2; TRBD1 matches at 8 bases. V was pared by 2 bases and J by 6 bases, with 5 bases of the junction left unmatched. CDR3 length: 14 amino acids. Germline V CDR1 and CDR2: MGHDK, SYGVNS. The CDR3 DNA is TGTGCCAGCAGTGAACCAGGGGGCGCGGATGGCTACACCTTC. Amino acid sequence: CASSEPGGADGYTF.

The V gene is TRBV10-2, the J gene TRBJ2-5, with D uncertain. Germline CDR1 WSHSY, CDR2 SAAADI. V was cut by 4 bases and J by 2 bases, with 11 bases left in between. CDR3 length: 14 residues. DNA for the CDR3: TGCGCCAGCAGTGTTGTTGGAAGTCAAGAGACCCAGTACTTC. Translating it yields CASSVVGSQETQYF.

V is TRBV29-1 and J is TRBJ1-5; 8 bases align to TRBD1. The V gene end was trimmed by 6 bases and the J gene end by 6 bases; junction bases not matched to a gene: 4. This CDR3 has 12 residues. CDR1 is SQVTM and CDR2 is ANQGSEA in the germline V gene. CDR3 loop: CSVRTGIQPQHF. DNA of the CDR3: TGCAGCGTCCGGACAGGGATTCAGCCCCAGCATTTT.

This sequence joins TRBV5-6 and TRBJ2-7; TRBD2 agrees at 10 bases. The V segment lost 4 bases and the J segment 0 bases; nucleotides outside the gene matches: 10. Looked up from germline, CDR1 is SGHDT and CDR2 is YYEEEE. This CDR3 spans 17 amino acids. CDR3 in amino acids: CASSLFYGTSDSYEQYF. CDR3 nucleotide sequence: TGTGCCAGCAGCCTGTTTTACGGGACTAGCGACTCCTACGAGCAGTACTTC.

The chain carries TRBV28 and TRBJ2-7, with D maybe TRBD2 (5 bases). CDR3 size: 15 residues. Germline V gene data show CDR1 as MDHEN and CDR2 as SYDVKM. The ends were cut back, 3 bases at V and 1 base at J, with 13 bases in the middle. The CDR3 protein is CASSFLRARSYEQYF. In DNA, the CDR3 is TGTGCCAGCAGTTTCTTGCGGGCCCGATCCTACGAGCAGTACTTC. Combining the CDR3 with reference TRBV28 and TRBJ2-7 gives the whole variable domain DVKVTQSSRYLVKRTGEKVFLECVQDMDHENMFWYRQDPGLGLRLIYFSYDVKMKEKGDIPEGYSVSREKKERFSLILESASTNQTSMYLCASSFLRARSYEQYFGPGTRLTVT.

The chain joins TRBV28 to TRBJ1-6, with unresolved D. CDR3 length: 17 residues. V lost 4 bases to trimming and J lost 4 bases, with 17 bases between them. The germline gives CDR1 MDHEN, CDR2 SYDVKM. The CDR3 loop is CASSSPDSGEYNSPLHF. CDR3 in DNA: TGTGCCAGCAGTTCCCCGGATTCGGGAGAGTATAATTCACCCCTCCACTTT.